Presented here are 30 T cell receptor beta chains from one specimen sequenced in a study of blood T cells in healthy people across ages. Alongside a J-beta primer mix, a sample-barcoded 5' primer served in a second PCR lasting about 6 to 12 cycles. TCRdb called the 5' RACE reads again in MiXCR, with one record for every CDR3 protein. The data show 700,000 or so distinct CDR3 sequences, with about 43% seen just once and 25% to 30% held by the top ten. The specimen was blood. The source of these receptors is a man older than 75 in good health.

A note on this clonotype: Its ends do not fully match the called genes, so a read error is possible. The chain couples TRBV6-2 or TRBV6-3 to TRBJ1-1; the D gene is possibly TRBD1 (5 bases). There are 16 residues in the CDR3. In germline, CDR1 is MNHEY, CDR2 SVGEGT. CDR3 bases: TGTGCCAGCGGTTATATCTGGTCAGGACAGAACACTGAAGCTTTCTTT. Its protein product is CASGYIWSGQNTEAFF.

Here the CDR3 reads CASSLSKPGELFF. The CDR3 bases are TGTGCCAGCAGTTTATCTAAACCCGGGGAGCTGTTTTTT. The chain combines TRBV28 with TRBJ2-2; D is uncertain. Germline-derived CDR1 and CDR2 are MDHEN and SYDVKM. V was trimmed by 1 base and J by 6 bases, leaving 6 bases between them. The CDR3 has 13 residues.

CDR3 protein: CASSSGLPSQTTDTQYF. CDR3 DNA sequence: TGTGCCAGCAGCTCGGGACTGCCCAGCCAAACCACAGATACGCAGTATTTT. The V call is TRBV7-8, the J call TRBJ2-3, with D possibly TRBD2 on 6 matching bases. CDR1 and CDR2 from the germline V gene are SGHVS and FQNEAQ. The CDR3 totals 17 residues. Trimming cost V 4 bases and J 2 bases, with 19 bases left between them.

This clonotype was found a few times. The chain recombines TRBV7-2 with TRBJ1-4; TRBD1 matches at 7 bases. The CDR3 is made up of 14 amino acids. J lost 3 bases, V lost 6 bases, and 4 bases had no gene match. Per germline, CDR1 SGHTA and CDR2 FQGNSA. CDR3 bases: TGTGCCAGCAGTCACGGGACAGCTAATGAAAAACTGTTTTTT. The encoded protein is CASSHGTANEKLFF.

The chain is built from TRBV6-2 or TRBV6-3 and TRBJ2-7; D might be TRBD1 (6 bases). This CDR3 is 12 amino acids long. V lost 6 bases and J lost 6, with 12 bases in between. Per the germline V gene, CDR1 is MNHEY and CDR2 is SVGEGT. In DNA form, the CDR3 reads TGTGCCAGCAGGCCAAACAGGGTCGAGCAGTACTTC. Translating it yields CASRPNRVEQYF.

The chain links TRBV7-2 to TRBJ2-7; 15 bases align to TRBD2. Germline V gives CDR1 SGHTA, CDR2 FQGNSA. V shed 6 bases, J shed 2 bases, and the junction held 8 bases outside the gene matches. The length of the CDR3 is 17 residues. CDR3 nucleotides: TGTGCCAGCAGTTCACCGGGACTAGCGGGGGGCCCCTACGAGCAGTACTTC. Protein product: CASSSPGLAGGPYEQYF.

The chain links TRBV7-8 to TRBJ2-1; D unclear. Trimming removed 1 base from V and 9 bases from J, with 10 bases in between. This CDR3 comprises 13 residues. Germline CDR1 SGHVS, CDR2 FQNEAQ. CDR3 coding DNA: TGTGCCAGCAGCTTAGTGCAAGGCTTTGAGCAGTTCTTC. Translated, it gives CASSLVQGFEQFF.

This chain links TRBV20-1 with TRBJ2-7, with D unclear. V lost 0 bases and J lost 6, with 9 bases in between. The CDR3 runs to 12 residues. In germline, CDR1 is DFQATT, CDR2 SNEGSKA (reference sequence). CDR3 DNA sequence: TGCAGTGCTAGAGATTCTTCGACCGAGCAGTACTTC. Translated, it gives CSARDSSTEQYF.

This clonotype occurred many times. The rearrangement uses TRBV20-1 and TRBJ2-5; D ambiguous. The CDR3 consists of 15 residues. From germline, CDR1 is DFQATT and CDR2 SNEGSKA (reference sequence). V shed 3 bases and J shed 4 bases, with 18 bases lying between them. CDR3 DNA: TGCAGTGCTAGTCGGCCGGCGGTCTATAGAGAGACCCAGTACTTC. Translation: CSASRPAVYRETQYF.

The chain joins TRBV20-1 to TRBJ2-5, with 14 bases matching TRBD2. The CDR3 consists of 15 residues. The germline V gene has CDR1 DFQATT and CDR2 SNEGSKA (reference sequence). J gave up 4 bases and V 6 bases, and 7 bases lay outside the gene matches. The CDR3: CSATGLAGGGETQYF. For the CDR3, the DNA is TGCAGTGCGACCGGACTAGCGGGGGGCGGAGAGACCCAGTACTTC.

The V and J genes are TRBV4-2 and TRBJ2-5, with 7 bases fitting TRBD1. Losses at the gene ends were 0 bases for V and 1 base for J; bases not matched to a gene: 23. Germline V CDR1 and CDR2: LGHNA, YNFKEQ. The CDR3 is 22 amino acids. DNA of the CDR3: TGTGCCAGCAGCCAAGATTCGTTAGAAGCGGCAGGGGGTAGGGGCGGCCAAGAGACCCAGTACTTC. This encodes CASSQDSLEAAGGRGGQETQYF.

This sequence joins TRBV7-9 and TRBJ2-7; no clear D gene. Trimming took 3 bases from V and 3 from J, leaving 12 bases between them. The CDR3 is 14 amino acids. Germline CDR1 and CDR2: SEHNR and FQNEAQ (reference sequence). In DNA, the CDR3 is TGTGCCAGCAGCTTCCTGGACGAAAGCTACGAGCAGTACTTC. Its translation is CASSFLDESYEQYF.

Ten or more counts support this clonotype. This CDR3 is CASRETGPTEAFF. For the CDR3, the DNA is TGTGCCAGCAGGGAGACAGGGCCCACTGAAGCTTTCTTT. The rearrangement links TRBV11-1 to TRBJ1-1; the match to TRBD1 covers 7 bases. CDR3 length equals 13 residues. V dropped 6 bases and J dropped 4; count of bases not matched to a gene: 5. The V gene's germline CDR1 is SGHAT and CDR2 FQDESV (reference sequence).

The chain has TRBV11-2 and TRBJ2-7; a possible D gene is TRBD2 (6 bases). The germline V gene encodes CDR1 SGHAT and CDR2 FQNNGV. The ends were cut back, 5 bases at V and 4 bases at J, with 15 bases in the middle. CDR3 size: 14 residues. CDR3 nucleotide sequence: TGTGCCAGCAGCGTGGGACTTTCCCAATACGAGCAGTACTTC. It is translated as CASSVGLSQYEQYF.

V gene TRBV3-1 combines with J gene TRBJ1-5; D remains ambiguous. This CDR3 has 13 amino acids. Trimming stripped 0 bases from V and 2 bases from J, with 2 bases between. Germline V gene lookup returns CDR1 LGHDT and CDR2 YNNKEL (reference sequence). The CDR3 loop is CASSQERNQPQHF. Written as DNA, the CDR3 is TGTGCCAGCAGCCAAGAACGCAATCAGCCCCAGCATTTT.

This clonotype was observed many times. V usage is TRBV7-2 and J usage is TRBJ2-5, with D uncertain. The length of the CDR3 is 11 residues. Trimming took 7 bases from V and 4 from J, leaving 7 bases between them. Germline assignment: CDR1 SGHTA and CDR2 FQGNSA. The CDR3 DNA reads as TGTGCCAGCAAAGAAATAGAGACCCAGTACTTC. Translated: CASKEIETQYF.

This chain joins TRBV3-1 and TRBJ2-6, with 8 nucleotides matching TRBD1. The V gene's germline CDR1 is LGHDT and CDR2 YNNKEL (reference sequence). The V segment lost 1 base and the J segment 4 bases; nucleotides outside the gene matches: 12. CDR3 length: 19 amino acids. The CDR3 DNA reads as TGTGCCAGCAGCCAAGGACGGGGACAGGCGTCCTTAGGGGCCAACGTCCTGACTTTC. Translation: CASSQGRGQASLGANVLTF.

This clonotype was counted ten times or more. The chain couples TRBV29-1 to TRBJ2-3; possible D gene TRBD2, 5 bases. V was cut by 7 bases and J by 2 bases, with 13 bases left in between. The germline V gene has CDR1 SQVTM and CDR2 ANQGSEA. The CDR3 is 13 amino acids. DNA for the CDR3: TGCAGCGCAAAGCCGGGGAACACAGATACGCAGTATTTT. The encoded protein is CSAKPGNTDTQYF.

The chain couples TRBV7-6 to TRBJ2-7; either TRBD1 or TRBD2 may supply D (5 bases each). CDR1 and CDR2 from the germline V gene are SGHVS and FNYEAQ. V was pared by 2 bases and J by 7 bases, with 21 bases between. There are 16 residues in the CDR3. CDR3 in DNA: TGTGCCAGCAGCTTATTGGCTGGCAGGGAGAGTGGTGAGCAGTACTTC. This translates into CASSLLAGRESGEQYF. The complete variable domain, with remaining parts taken from reference TRBV7-6 and TRBJ2-7, reads GAGVSQSPRYKVTKRGQDVALRCDPISGHVSLYWYRQALGQGPEFLTYFNYEAQQDKSGLPNDRFSAERPEGSISTLTIQRTEQRDSAMYRCASSLLAGRESGEQYFGPGTRLTVT.

This chain links TRBV12-3 or TRBV12-4 with TRBJ2-7; 11 positions match TRBD2. V shed 7 bases, J shed 7 bases, and the junction held 12 bases outside the gene matches. The CDR3 length is 15 residues. This chain's CDR3 is CASTKLAGDRNEQYF. Written as DNA, the CDR3 is TGTGCCAGCACTAAACTAGCGGGAGACCGCAATGAGCAGTACTTC.

This sequence joins TRBV7-2 and TRBJ2-1, with 9 positions matching TRBD2. Near its end, the DNA agrees better with TRBJ2-7, so the J call may be wrong. CDR1 and CDR2 (germline): SGHTA, FQGNSA. The CDR3 runs to 18 residues. The CDR3 nucleotides read TGTGCCAGCAGCTTAAACTCTAAAATAGGGACTAGCATCAATGAGCAGTACTTC. Translated: CASSLNSKIGTSINEQYF.

This chain links TRBV3-1 with TRBJ2-1; D is possibly TRBD1 or TRBD2 (5 bases each). The end of the DNA fits TRBJ2-7 better, so the J call may be wrong. CDR3 length: 22 amino acids. Germline CDR1 and CDR2: LGHDT and YNNKEL (reference sequence). In nucleotides, the CDR3 is TGTGCCAGCAGCCAAGATTTAGGGGACGGGCTACAACCTCGGACCGCCTGCAATGAGCAGTACTTC. Its translation: CASSQDLGDGLQPRTACNEQYF.

This clonotype was counted only a few times. The chain is built from TRBV30 and TRBJ1-5; D is unresolved. This CDR3 has 16 amino acids. V lost 1 base and J 0 bases, leaving 13 bases between the germline ends. CDR1 is GTSNPN, CDR2 SVGIG, per germline (reference sequence). This chain's CDR3 is CAWSGGVWGSNQPQHF. The CDR3 nucleotides are TGTGCCTGGAGTGGTGGGGTTTGGGGTAGCAATCAGCCCCAGCATTTT. The complete variable domain, with remaining parts taken from reference TRBV30 and TRBJ1-5, reads SQTIHQWPATLVQPVGSPLSLECTVEGTSNPNLYWYRQAAGRGLQLLFYSVGIGQISSEVPQNLSASRPQDRQFILSSKKLLLSDSGFYLCAWSGGVWGSNQPQHFGDGTRLSIL.

This sequence joins TRBV30 and TRBJ1-1; 9 nucleotides align to TRBD1. After removal of 0 bases from V and 12 bases from J, the junction contained 8 bases not matched to a gene. The CDR3 runs 13 residues. Per germline, CDR1 GTSNPN and CDR2 SVGIG (reference sequence). The CDR3 bases are TGTGCCTGGAGTGTACAGGGGGCGACGAGGACTTTCTTT. This codes for CAWSVQGATRTFF.

The chain links TRBV7-2 to TRBJ2-3, with a weak D call TRBD1 (5 bases). The CDR3 consists of 15 residues. Trimming took 1 base from V and 4 from J, leaving 12 bases between them. The germline V gene has CDR1 SGHTA and CDR2 FQGNSA. In DNA, the CDR3 is TGTGCCAGCAGCTTAGTTTGGGGCATGGCAGATACGCAGTATTTT. Translating gives CASSLVWGMADTQYF. The whole variable domain, filled in from reference TRBV7-2 and TRBJ2-3, reads GAGVSQSPSNKVTEKGKDVELRCDPISGHTALYWYRQSLGQGLEFLIYFQGNSAPDKSGLPSDRFSAERTGGSVSTLTIQRTQQEDSAVYLCASSLVWGMADTQYFGPGTRLTVL.

The chain recombines TRBV7-2 with TRBJ1-2; the match to TRBD1 covers 9 bases. From germline, CDR1 is SGHTA and CDR2 FQGNSA. CDR3 length: 17 amino acids. V was pared by 2 bases and J by 4 bases, with 11 bases of the junction left unmatched. CDR3 sequence (DNA): TGTGCCAGCAGCTTATATGGGAACAGGGGGCAAAGCTATGGCTACACCTTC. Its translation is CASSLYGNRGQSYGYTF.

The CDR3: CASATGGRGNEQFF. CDR3 sequence (DNA): TGTGCCAGCGCCACTGGCGGGAGAGGCAATGAGCAGTTCTTC. The V call is TRBV6-5, the J call TRBJ2-1; 7 positions match TRBD2. Germline V lookup: CDR1 MNHEY, CDR2 SVGAGI. The CDR3 spans 14 residues. The V and J ends lost 8 bases and 6 bases, in that order; junction bases with no gene match: 10.

The chain is built from TRBV29-1 and TRBJ1-2; D call uncertain. Per germline, CDR1 SQVTM and CDR2 ANQGSEA. This CDR3 has 12 amino acids. V lost 4 bases and J lost 2, with 8 bases in between. The CDR3 spells CSVGLQNYGYTF. In DNA form, the CDR3 reads TGCAGCGTTGGGCTACAGAACTATGGCTACACCTTC.

This chain connects TRBV6-1 to TRBJ2-3; maybe TRBD1 (6 bases). V was clipped by 5 bases and J by 5 bases, with 20 bases between them. The germline CDR1 and CDR2 sequences are MNHNS and SASEGT. The CDR3 sequence is 16 residues long. The CDR3 reads CASSLIQGFEGDTQYF. For the CDR3, the DNA is TGTGCCAGCAGTTTGATTCAGGGGTTTGAGGGAGATACGCAGTATTTT.

V gene TRBV6-5 combines with J gene TRBJ1-5; TRBD1 aligns across 10 bases. CDR3 size: 18 residues. Germline CDR1 reads MNHEY; CDR2 reads SVGAGI. The V gene end was trimmed by 4 bases and the J gene end by 7 bases; junction bases not matched to a gene: 16. As DNA, the CDR3 is TGTGCCAGCAGTTGCACATCCCCGGGACAGGGGAGCCAACAGCCCCAGCATTTT. This codes for CASSCTSPGQGSQQPQHF.